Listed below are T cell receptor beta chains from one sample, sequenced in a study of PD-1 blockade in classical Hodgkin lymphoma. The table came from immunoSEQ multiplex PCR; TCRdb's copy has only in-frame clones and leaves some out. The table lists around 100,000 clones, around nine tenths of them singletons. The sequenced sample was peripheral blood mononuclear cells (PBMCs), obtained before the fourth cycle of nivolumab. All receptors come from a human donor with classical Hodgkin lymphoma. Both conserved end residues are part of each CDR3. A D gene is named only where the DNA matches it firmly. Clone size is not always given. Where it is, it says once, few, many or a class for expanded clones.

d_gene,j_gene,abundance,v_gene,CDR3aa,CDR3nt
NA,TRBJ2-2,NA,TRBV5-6,CASSVERTSGGELFF,TGTGCCAGCAGCGTTGAACGGACATCGGGCGGGGAGCTGTTTTTT
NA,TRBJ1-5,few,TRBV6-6,CASSYVSDQPQHF,TGTGCCAGCAGTTACGTGTCGGATCAGCCCCAGCATTTT
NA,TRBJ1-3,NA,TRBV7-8,CASSFSSTPSTGSGNTIYF,TGTGCCAGCAGCTTTAGTTCGACACCCTCTACGGGCTCTGGAAACACCATATATTTT
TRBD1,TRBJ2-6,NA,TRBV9,CASSKGDRDPNVLTF,TGTGCCAGCAGCAAAGGTGACAGGGACCCTAACGTCCTGACTTTC
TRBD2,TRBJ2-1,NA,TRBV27,CASSVVAGGNHNEQFF,TGTGCCAGCAGTGTAGTAGCGGGGGGGAACCACAATGAGCAGTTCTTC
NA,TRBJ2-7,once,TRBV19,CASSIAGSSYEQYF,TGTGCCAGTAGTATAGCGGGGTCCTCCTACGAGCAGTACTTC
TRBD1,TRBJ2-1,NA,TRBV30,CAWGQVNEQFF,TGTGCCTGGGGACAGGTCAATGAGCAGTTCTTC
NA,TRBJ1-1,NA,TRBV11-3,CASSPQGTNTEAFF,TGTGCCAGCAGTCCACAGGGAACGAACACTGAAGCTTTCTTT
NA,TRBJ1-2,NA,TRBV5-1,CASSLGTIGPNYGYTF,TGCGCCAGCAGCTTGGGGACGATCGGACCGAACTATGGCTACACCTTC
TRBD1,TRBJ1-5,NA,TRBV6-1,CASSLTDRGNQPQHF,TGTGCCAGCAGCCTAACGGACAGGGGTAATCAGCCCCAGCATTTT
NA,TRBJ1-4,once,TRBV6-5,CASRQMEKLFF,TGTGCCAGCAGACAGATGGAAAAACTGTTTTTT
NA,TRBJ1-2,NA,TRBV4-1,CASSQDDQQNYGYTF,TGCGCCAGCAGCCAAGATGATCAACAGAACTATGGCTACACCTTC
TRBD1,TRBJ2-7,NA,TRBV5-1,CASSLEIRDSPYF,TGCGCCAGCAGCTTGGAGATCCGGGACAGTCCTTACTTC
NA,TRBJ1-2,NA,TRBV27,CASSLSVSPTNYGYTF,TGTGCCAGCAGTTTATCGGTTTCCCCTACTAACTATGGCTACACCTTC
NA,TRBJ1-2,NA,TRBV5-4,CASSQGAGLRSYGYTF,TGCGCCAGCAGCCAAGGGGCGGGTTTGAGGAGCTATGGCTACACCTTC
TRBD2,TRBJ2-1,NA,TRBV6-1,CASSEGVGRGTSYNEQFF,TGTGCCAGCAGTGAAGGGGTCGGGCGGGGGACCTCCTACAATGAGCAGTTCTTC
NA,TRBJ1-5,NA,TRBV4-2,CASSQVSGGSQPQHF,TGTGCCAGCAGCCAAGTTTCCGGGGGCAGTCAGCCCCAGCATTTT
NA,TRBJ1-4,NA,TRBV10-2,CASLKATNEKLFF,TGCGCCAGCCTTAAGGCAACTAATGAAAAACTGTTTTTT
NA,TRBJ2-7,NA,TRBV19,CASSFGHAYEQYF,TGTGCCAGTAGTTTCGGGCACGCGTACGAGCAGTACTTC
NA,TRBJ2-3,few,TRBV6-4,CASSDSGSSADTQYF,TGTGCCAGCAGTGACTCGGGGTCCTCGGCAGATACGCAGTATTTT
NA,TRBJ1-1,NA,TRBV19,CATTGGTEAFF,TGTGCCACTACGGGGGGCACTGAAGCTTTCTTT
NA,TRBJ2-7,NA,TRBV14,CASSQEGAGNYEQYF,TGTGCCAGCAGCCAAGAGGGGGCGGGGAACTACGAGCAGTACTTC
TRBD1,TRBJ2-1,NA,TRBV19,CASSYGTGYYNEQFF,TGTGCCAGTAGTTACGGGACAGGGTACTACAATGAGCAGTTCTTC
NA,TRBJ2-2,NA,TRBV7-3,CASSSTGTGELFF,TGTGCCAGCAGCTCAACAGGGACCGGGGAGCTGTTTTTT
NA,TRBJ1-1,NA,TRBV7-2,CASFWGLGGNTEAFF,TGTGCCAGTTTCTGGGGCCTAGGGGGGAACACTGAAGCTTTCTTT
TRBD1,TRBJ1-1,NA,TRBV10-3,CAIRAFTGVGTNTEAFF,TGTGCCATCAGAGCCTTTACAGGGGTCGGGACGAACACTGAAGCTTTCTTT
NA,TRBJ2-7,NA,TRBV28,CASRDTYRIGEQYF,TGTGCCAGCCGGGACACCTATAGGATCGGCGAGCAGTACTTC
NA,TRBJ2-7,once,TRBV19,CASKETGRREQYF,TGTGCCAGTAAAGAAACGGGGAGACGCGAGCAGTACTTC
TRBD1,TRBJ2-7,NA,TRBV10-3,CAISEWDSEHHYEQYF,TGTGCCATCAGTGAATGGGACAGCGAGCATCACTACGAGCAGTACTTC
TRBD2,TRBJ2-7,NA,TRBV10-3,CAISESTSGTLSYEQYF,TGTGCCATCAGTGAGTCTACTAGCGGAACCTTGTCCTACGAGCAGTACTTC
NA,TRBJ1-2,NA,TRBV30,CAWNPGTGHGYTF,TGTGCCTGGAACCCCGGGACGGGACATGGCTACACCTTC
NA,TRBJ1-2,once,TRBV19,CASSTGSNGYTF,TGTGCCAGTAGCACAGGGTCGAATGGCTACACCTTC
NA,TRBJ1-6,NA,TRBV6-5,CASSRGEGILSPLHF,TGTGCCAGCAGTCGCGGGGAGGGGATTTTATCACCCCTCCACTTT
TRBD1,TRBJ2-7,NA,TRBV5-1,CASSLTGTGNYEQYF,TGCGCCAGCAGCTTAACCGGGACAGGGAACTACGAGCAGTACTTC
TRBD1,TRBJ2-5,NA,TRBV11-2,CASSSGTGGDGETQYF,TGTGCCAGCAGCTCCGGGACAGGGGGCGACGGAGAGACCCAGTACTTC
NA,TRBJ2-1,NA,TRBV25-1,CASSQQGNEQFF,TGTGCCAGCAGCCAACAGGGAAATGAGCAGTTCTTC
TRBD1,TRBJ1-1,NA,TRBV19,CASSPLDRDTEAFF,TGTGCCAGTAGTCCCCTCGACAGGGATACTGAAGCTTTCTTT
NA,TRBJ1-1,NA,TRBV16,CASSPYGGRGTEAFF,TGTGCCAGCAGCCCATACGGCGGCCGAGGAACTGAAGCTTTCTTT
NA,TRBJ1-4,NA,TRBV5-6,CASSLGTFATNEKLFF,TGTGCCAGCAGCCTTGGGACATTTGCAACTAATGAAAAACTGTTTTTT
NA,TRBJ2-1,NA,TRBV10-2,CASSESEINEQFF,TGCGCCAGCAGTGAGTCCGAGATCAATGAGCAGTTCTTC
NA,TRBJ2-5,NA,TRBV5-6,CASSLPSMGTQYF,TGTGCCAGCAGCTTGCCTAGCATGGGGACCCAGTACTTC
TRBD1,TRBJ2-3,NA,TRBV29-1,CSVEDRGLSDTQYF,TGCAGCGTTGAAGACAGGGGGCTGTCAGATACGCAGTATTTT
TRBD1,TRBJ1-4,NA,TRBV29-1,CSVGTGNKLFF,TGCAGCGTTGGGACAGGAAATAAACTGTTTTTT
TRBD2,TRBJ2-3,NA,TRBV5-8,CASSLVGGTSGVGTDTQYF,TGTGCCAGCAGCTTGGTCGGGGGGACTAGCGGGGTTGGCACAGATACGCAGTATTTT
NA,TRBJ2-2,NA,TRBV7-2,CASSFRGTGELFF,TGTGCCAGCAGCTTTAGGGGAACCGGGGAGCTGTTTTTT
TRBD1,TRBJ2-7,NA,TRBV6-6,CASSPGTGRIYEQYF,TGTGCCAGCAGCCCCGGGACAGGGAGGATCTACGAGCAGTACTTC
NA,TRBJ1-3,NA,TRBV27,CASSSALYSGNTIYF,TGTGCCAGCAGTTCTGCCCTTTACTCTGGAAACACCATATATTTT
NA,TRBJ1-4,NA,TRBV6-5,CASISAMGKLFF,TGTGCCAGCATCTCAGCCATGGGAAAACTGTTTTTT
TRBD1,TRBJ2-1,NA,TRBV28,CASTGQGRYNEQFF,TGTGCCAGCACCGGACAGGGGAGGTACAATGAGCAGTTCTTC